This T cell receptor (beta chain) stems from a study of T cells in Graves' hyperthyroidism and ophthalmopathy. Findings of the study overall: Model-based prediction identified ophthalmopathy a median approximately 6.2 months prior to its onset.

Comments on this clonotype: The target antigen is unknown.

Amplification of TCR beta CDR3 regions used RNA as the template. TCR CDR3 regions were first amplified by RT-PCR with HTBI primers. Each CDR3 protein is one row after TCRdb ran MiXCR on the multiplex PCR reads. Among about 540,000 distinct CDR3 sequences, around 46% were seen once, and the ten largest hold 8.2%. Diagnoses were established using clinical symptoms, serum thyroxine and TRAb, thyroid ultrasound and orbital computed tomography. This CDR3 comprises 12 residues. CDR1 is SNHLY and CDR2 is FYNNEI in the germline V gene. The junction had 3 bases not matched to a gene; V was cut back by 8 bases and J by 6 bases.

Material for sequencing was peripheral blood or thyroid tissue (not recorded which). The receptor comes from a woman younger than 35 with Graves' hyperthyroidism. V and J are TRBV2 and TRBJ2-1, with TRBD2 identical over 8 bases. The CDR3 sequence is CASGGRLNEQFF. The CDR3 bases are TGTGCCAGCGGCGGGAGGCTCAATGAGCAGTTCTTC.